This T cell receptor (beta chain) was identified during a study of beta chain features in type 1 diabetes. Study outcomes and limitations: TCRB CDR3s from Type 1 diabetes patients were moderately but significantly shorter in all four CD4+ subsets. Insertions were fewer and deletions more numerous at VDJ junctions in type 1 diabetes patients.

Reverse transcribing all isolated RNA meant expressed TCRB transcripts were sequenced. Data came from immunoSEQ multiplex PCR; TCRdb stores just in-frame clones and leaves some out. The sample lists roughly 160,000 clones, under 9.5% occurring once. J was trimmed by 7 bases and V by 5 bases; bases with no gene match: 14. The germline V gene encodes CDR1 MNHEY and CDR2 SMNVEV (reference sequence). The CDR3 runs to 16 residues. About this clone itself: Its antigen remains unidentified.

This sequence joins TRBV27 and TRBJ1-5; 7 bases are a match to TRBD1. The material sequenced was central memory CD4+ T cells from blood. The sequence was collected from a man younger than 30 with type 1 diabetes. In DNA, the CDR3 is TGTGCCAGCAGTCCTTATACCCAGACAGGGAAACAGCCCCAGCATTTT. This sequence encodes CASSPYTQTGKQPQHF.